The rows below give T cell receptor beta chains drawn from one sample of a study of cytomegalovirus exposure and HLA in healthy donors. Produced via immunoSEQ multiplex PCR; TCRdb's table is partial and in-frame only. Of roughly 88,000 clones listed, 76% are singletons. Sample: PBMCs. The receptors shown here come from a man under 40 in good health and CMV-seropositive. Each CDR3 is given with its conserved first and last residue. A D gene is named only where the DNA matches it firmly. Some rows have no size entry. The others give once, few or many, or a class for an expanded clone.

v_gene,abundance,j_gene,d_gene,CDR3nt,CDR3aa
TRBV11-2,.,TRBJ1-2,TRBD1,TGTGCCAGTCGGGACAGGGGGCTCTCGTACTATGGCTACACCTTC,CASRDRGLSYYGYTF
TRBV4-1,few,TRBJ1-2,TRBD1,TGCGCCAGCAGCCAAGGGACAGGGTCTCGTGGCTACACCTTC,CASSQGTGSRGYTF
TRBV7-8,.,TRBJ2-2,TRBD1,TGTGCCAGCAGCGGACAGGGGGCCGGGGAGCTGTTTTTT,CASSGQGAGELFF
TRBV5-6,.,TRBJ1-2,TRBD1,TGTGCCAGCAGCAGGACAGGGGGCCTCTATGGCTACACCTTC,CASSRTGGLYGYTF
TRBV11-2,.,TRBJ2-1,TRBD2,TGTGCCAGCAGCGCAGGGACTAGCGGGACGAAGCAGTTCTTC,CASSAGTSGTKQFF
TRBV19,.,TRBJ1-6,.,TGTGCCAGTAGTATAACCTACGACAGCCAGTATTCACCCCTCCACTTT,CASSITYDSQYSPLHF
TRBV29-1,.,TRBJ2-1,.,TGCAGCGTTGAAGTGGACGGGGTAGAGCAGTTCTTC,CSVEVDGVEQFF
TRBV4-3,few,TRBJ2-3,.,TGCGCCAGCAGCCAAGAACTACTAGTTGGGGATACGCAGTATTTT,CASSQELLVGDTQYF
TRBV5-6,.,TRBJ2-3,.,TGTGCCAGCAGCTTGTTATCGGGGGGCCTAGCAGATACGCAGTATTTT,CASSLLSGGLADTQYF
TRBV15,.,TRBJ1-5,.,TGTGCCACCAGCAGAGTCGCAGGTGTGACTAGCAATCAGCCCCAGCATTTT,CATSRVAGVTSNQPQHF
TRBV29-1,.,TRBJ1-1,TRBD1,TGCAGCGGCAGGACAGGGAACACTGAAGCTTTCTTT,CSGRTGNTEAFF
TRBV2,.,TRBJ1-4,.,TGTGCCAGCAGCGATCGTAGAGGGAGGGAAAAACTGTTTTTT,CASSDRRGREKLFF
TRBV19,.,TRBJ1-2,.,TGTGCCAGTAGTATAGTTCCCTCCTATGGCTACACCTTC,CASSIVPSYGYTF
TRBV6-1,.,TRBJ1-4,TRBD1,TGTGCCAGCGGCCGGACAGGGAAAGAAAAACTGTTTTTT,CASGRTGKEKLFF
TRBV19,.,TRBJ2-1,TRBD2,TGTGCCGTACTAGCGCATACCTACAATGAGCAGTTCTTC,CAVLAHTYNEQFF
TRBV15,.,TRBJ2-5,.,TGTGCCACCAGCAGAGATCGCTCAAGAGGAGAGACCCAGTACTTC,CATSRDRSRGETQYF
TRBV2,.,TRBJ2-2,TRBD2,TGTGCCAGCAGTGCGCTAGCGGGGGGGACCGGGGAGCTGTTTTTT,CASSALAGGTGELFF
TRBV4-1,.,TRBJ2-7,.,TGCGCCAGCAGCCGAACGCCTAGGAGTCTGACCTCTGGCGAGCAGTACTTC,CASSRTPRSLTSGEQYF
TRBV19,.,TRBJ1-5,.,TGTGCCAGTAGTATGACTTTGGGGCGCTGGAATCAGCCCCAGCATTTT,CASSMTLGRWNQPQHF
TRBV10-3,once,TRBJ2-7,.,TGTGCCATCGGCAGAGACCCCAGCGCAACATCCTACGAGCAGTACTTC,CAIGRDPSATSYEQYF
TRBV2,.,TRBJ2-7,TRBD1,TGTGCCAGCAGTGACCCGGACAGGGGAGATGGTGAGCAGTACTTC,CASSDPDRGDGEQYF
TRBV4-1,few,TRBJ1-3,.,TGCGCCAGCAGCCCCGTGGGGAATCGGGGGGAGTTTGGAAACACCATATATTTT,CASSPVGNRGEFGNTIYF
TRBV14,.,TRBJ2-1,TRBD2,TGTGCCAGCGGGCCCCCGGGACTAGCGGGCGCAATCGATGAGCAGTTCTTC,CASGPPGLAGAIDEQFF
TRBV18,.,TRBJ2-1,TRBD1,TGTGCCAGCTCATCCCCGGGACAGGGGCAGTTCTTC,CASSSPGQGQFF
TRBV6-5,.,TRBJ2-3,.,TGTGCCAGCAGTTACTCGAAGCACAGCACAGATACGCAGTATTTT,CASSYSKHSTDTQYF
TRBV19,.,TRBJ2-3,.,TGTGCCAGTAGAGTGACACTTTCAGATACGCAGTATTTT,CASRVTLSDTQYF
TRBV6-1,.,TRBJ2-1,TRBD1,TGTGCCAGCTCGGGACAGGGAAAAAATGAGCAGTTCTTC,CASSGQGKNEQFF
TRBV7-2,.,TRBJ2-1,.,TGTGCCAGCAGCTTAGATCCCGCGGGCGAGCAGTTCTTC,CASSLDPAGEQFF
TRBV19,.,TRBJ2-7,.,TGTGCCAGTAGTATCCAGGGGCACTACGAGCAGTACTTC,CASSIQGHYEQYF
TRBV7-2,.,TRBJ2-1,.,TGTGCCAGCAGCCCCTCCCGGTCCTACAATGAGCAGTTCTTC,CASSPSRSYNEQFF
TRBV5-4,.,TRBJ1-2,.,TGTGCCAGCAGCTTGAAACAGGGCTATGGCTACACCTTC,CASSLKQGYGYTF
TRBV2,.,TRBJ1-1,TRBD1,TGTGCCAGCAGCCGGACAGGGATGAACACTGAAGCTTTCTTT,CASSRTGMNTEAFF
TRBV6-1,.,TRBJ1-2,.,TGTGCCACCCTAACGCGGATTTGGGCTAACTATGGCTACACCTTC,CATLTRIWANYGYTF
TRBV27,.,TRBJ2-1,.,TGTGCCAGCAGTCCCTGGGCCCTGGGTTACAATGAGCAGTTCTTC,CASSPWALGYNEQFF
TRBV29-1,.,TRBJ2-1,.,TGCAGCGTTGAGACTGTCAATGAGCAGTTCTTC,CSVETVNEQFF
TRBV2,.,TRBJ1-1,TRBD1,TGTGCCAGCAGTGAAGTACAGGGGCCTGAAGCTTTCTTT,CASSEVQGPEAFF
TRBV18,.,TRBJ1-4,.,TGTGCCAGCTCACCACAGAAAGCCCACGGGGAAAAACTGTTTTTT,CASSPQKAHGEKLFF
TRBV5-1,.,TRBJ1-1,.,TGCGCCAGCAGCTTGGTGGGGGGAGGGACTGAAGCTTTCTTT,CASSLVGGGTEAFF
TRBV6-1,.,TRBJ1-1,TRBD1,TGTGCCAGCAGTGGATTGGGGACAGCTGGAACTGAAGCTTTCTTT,CASSGLGTAGTEAFF
TRBV19,.,TRBJ2-7,.,TGTGCCAGTAGTATGCGGTCTGGGGAGCAGTACTTC,CASSMRSGEQYF
TRBV7-8,once,TRBJ1-1,TRBD1,TGTGCCAGCAGCTCTGAAGACAGGGCCGAAAACACTGAAGCTTTCTTT,CASSSEDRAENTEAFF
TRBV5-8,.,TRBJ2-7,TRBD1,TGTGCCAGCAGCTTCGACAGGGGGCACGAGCAGTACTTC,CASSFDRGHEQYF
TRBV19,.,TRBJ1-1,.,TGTGCCAGTAGTATATCTAAGGGGGGGGCAGTGACTGAAGCTTTCTTT,CASSISKGGAVTEAFF
TRBV11-2,.,TRBJ1-2,.,TGCGCCAGCAGCTTGGGAGCTGAATATGGCTACACCTTC,CASSLGAEYGYTF
TRBV5-6,.,TRBJ1-2,.,TGTGCCAGCAGCTTGCAGGGCAGAGTTAACTATGGCTACACCTTC,CASSLQGRVNYGYTF
TRBV19,.,TRBJ1-2,.,TGTGCCAGCTCTTTCGGGAGGAACTATGGCTACACCTTC,CASSFGRNYGYTF
TRBV9,.,TRBJ1-4,.,TGTGCCAGCAGCGCGAGACACACAGGGTCGGGTGAAAAACTGTTTTTT,CASSARHTGSGEKLFF
TRBV19,.,TRBJ1-4,TRBD1,TGTGCCAGTACCCCCCAGGGGGCGCACGAAAAACTGTTTTTT,CASTPQGAHEKLFF
TRBV27,.,TRBJ2-5,.,TGTGCCAGCAGTTTATCGGGGCGGGGCCAAGAGACCCAGTACTTC,CASSLSGRGQETQYF
TRBV4-3,.,TRBJ2-3,.,TGCGCCAGCAGCCAAGAAAGCGAGGGCGCAGATACGCAGTATTTT,CASSQESEGADTQYF
TRBV9,few,TRBJ2-2,.,TGTGCCAGCAGGGCTACAGGGTTCACCGGGGAGCTGTTTTTT,CASRATGFTGELFF
TRBV4-1,.,TRBJ1-1,.,TGCGCCAGCAGCCGGGCGGGGCTGAACACTGAAGCTTTCTTT,CASSRAGLNTEAFF
TRBV9,once,TRBJ2-7,TRBD2,TGTGCCAGCAGCCCCGTAGCGGGAGAGAGGGAGCAGTACTTC,CASSPVAGEREQYF
TRBV4-3,.,TRBJ2-1,TRBD1,TGCGCCAGCAGCCTCCGGGACAGCCTCCCCTACAGTGAGCAGTTCTTC,CASSLRDSLPYSEQFF
TRBV4-2,.,TRBJ2-7,TRBD1,TGTGCCAGCAACACCGGGACAGGGGTTTCCTACGAGCAGTACTTC,CASNTGTGVSYEQYF
TRBV6-1,.,TRBJ2-3,.,TGTGCCAGCACCGACAGGCTAAGCACAGATACGCAGTATTTT,CASTDRLSTDTQYF
TRBV28,.,TRBJ2-7,.,TGTGCCAGCAGCCCACCCGTCAGGTACGAGCAGTACTTC,CASSPPVRYEQYF
TRBV7-2,few,TRBJ2-7,TRBD1,TGTGCCAGCAGCTTAGCTACAGGGGGCGAGTACGAGCAGTACTTC,CASSLATGGEYEQYF
TRBV30,few,TRBJ1-1,.,TGTGCCTGGCTTCGAGGGGGGGGTGAAGCTTTCTTT,CAWLRGGGEAFF
TRBV6-5,.,TRBJ2-6,.,TGTGCCAGCAGTTACTGGCGGGACTCTGGGGCCAACGTCCTGACTTTC,CASSYWRDSGANVLTF